This TCR beta chain was captured in a study of early T cells in non-severe SARS-CoV-2 infection. This clonotype was recorded a few times. Its specificity is unknown. CDR3 length: 12 residues. CDR1 and CDR2 (germline): MRHNA, SNTAGT. V lost 0 bases to trimming and J lost 9 bases, with 6 bases between them. Findings and caveats of the study: The VDJdb matching leaned toward anti-spike CD8 responses and overlooked private and CD4 specificities.

Each single cDNA molecule received a unique molecular identifier. TCRdb re-called the 5' RACE reads through MiXCR, storing one row per CDR3 protein. The repertoire holds roughly 27,000 distinct CDR3 sequences, with under 10% as singletons. The specimen sequenced was whole blood. The origin of this receptor is an adult who was a healthcare worker with PCR-confirmed SARS-CoV-2 infection or an uninfected control (not recorded which). The J gene is TRBJ2-1, the V gene TRBV6-4; no reliable D call. This chain's CDR3 is CASSDSMGEQFF. As DNA, the CDR3 is TGTGCCAGCAGTGACTCGATGGGTGAGCAGTTCTTC.